These 20 T cell receptor beta chains share one sample of origin, sequenced in a study of regulatory T cells in long-lasting Graves disease. Time point in this sample: newly diagnosed GD, antithyroid drugs for less than 3 months. Construction of the TCR library relied on RNA isolated from PBMCs. Arm-PCR of CDR3 regions and iRepertoire HTBI primers were the basis on which TCR beta libraries were built. One entry per CDR3 protein results from TCRdb running MiXCR on the multiplex PCR reads. The sample carries about 200,000 distinct CDR3 sequences, roughly 18% recorded once. The sample was also reused in another study, on T cells in Graves' hyperthyroidism and ophthalmopathy.

The material sequenced was peripheral blood mononuclear cells (PBMCs), taken at new diagnosis, from a patient treated with antithyroid drugs. These receptors originate from a woman in her 30s with Graves disease.

Remarks on this clonotype: A read error is possible here, since a much larger clone lies one base away. The CDR3 spells CPSSLSSDPRGKLFF. The DNA of the CDR3 is TGTCCCAGCAGTTTATCGAGCGACCCCCGGGGAAAACTGTTTTTT. The genes are TRBV27 and TRBJ1-4, with D unclear. This CDR3 region has 15 residues. Germline V CDR1 and CDR2: MNHEY, SMNVEV (reference sequence).

This clonotype was recorded many times. The genes are TRBV18 and TRBJ2-6, with D possibly being TRBD1 (6 bases). The CDR3 covers 13 residues. The germline gives CDR1 KGHSH, CDR2 LQKENI. Trimming removed 3 bases at V and 10 bases at J, with 10 bases between. The CDR3 loop reads CASSPGQQNVLTF. The CDR3 DNA reads TGTGCCAGCTCACCGGGACAACAAAACGTCCTGACTTTC.

This clonotype has at least ten counts. This chain joins TRBV30 and TRBJ2-7; 9 nucleotides align to TRBD2. With V trimmed by 3 bases and J by 5 bases, 5 bases remained unmatched. Germline values: CDR1 GTSNPN, CDR2 SVGIG (reference sequence). CDR3 size: 13 residues. CDR3 nucleotides: TGTGCCTGGAGGCCTAGCGGGGCGAACGAGCAGTACTTC. Its protein product is CAWRPSGANEQYF.

This clonotype has a count of ten or more. CDR3 sequence reads: CASSQEGISTDTQYF. DNA of the CDR3: TGCGCCAGCAGCCAAGAAGGGATTAGCACAGATACGCAGTATTTT. The chain has TRBV4-1 and TRBJ2-3; no clear D. CDR3 length: 15 residues. In germline, CDR1 is MGHRA, CDR2 YSYEKL. V was shortened by 0 bases and J by 0 bases, with 7 bases between the two germline ends.

As concerns this clonotype: In this CDR3 the conserved last residue, phenylalanine or tryptophan, is missing, so a read error is likely. The rearrangement joins TRBV5-1 to TRBJ2-5; the D is unclear. The length of the CDR3 is 11 residues. V was clipped by 2 bases and J by 2 bases, with 1 base between them. Per the germline V gene, CDR1 is SGHRS and CDR2 is YFSETQ. This CDR3 is CASSFQETQYL. In DNA, the CDR3 is TGCGCCAGCAGCTTTCAAGAGACCCAGTACCTC.

This clonotype came up many times. The chain is built from TRBV2 and TRBJ2-7; D is unresolved. Germline-derived CDR1 and CDR2 are SNHLY and FYNNEI. Trimming shortened V by 8 bases and J by 5 bases, and 16 bases separated the two germline ends. The CDR3 has 13 residues. The CDR3 here is CASRPRVLDEQYF. CDR3 bases: TGTGCCAGCCGGCCCCGGGTGTTGGACGAGCAGTACTTC.

This clonotype was counted only a few times. This chain connects TRBV3-1 to TRBJ2-4; D call uncertain. V gave up 4 bases and J gave up 0 bases, with 7 bases separating them. This CDR3 has 14 residues. Germline CDR1 reads LGHDT; CDR2 reads YNNKEL (reference sequence). Here the CDR3 DNA reads TGTGCCAGCAGCCGGCGGATAGCCAAAAACATTCAGTACTTC. It translates to CASSRRIAKNIQYF.

The table lists this clonotype with many counts. The chain is built from TRBV19 and TRBJ2-5, with D perhaps matching TRBD2 (6 bases). V was pared by 6 bases and J by 3 bases, with 14 bases between. Germline lookup yields CDR1 LNHDA and CDR2 SQIVND (reference sequence). The CDR3 loop spans 14 amino acids. In nucleotides, the CDR3 is TGTGCCAGTAGCCCAGGAGGGGTTAAAGAGACCCAGTACTTC. Protein product: CASSPGGVKETQYF. The full variable domain, in which reference TRBV19 and TRBJ2-5 provide the parts outside the CDR3, is DGGITQSPKYLFRKEGQNVTLSCEQNLNHDAMYWYRQDPGQGLRLIYYSQIVNDFQKGDIAEGYSVSREKKESFPLTVTSAQKNPTAFYLCASSPGGVKETQYFGPGTRLLVL.

This sequence joins TRBV2 and TRBJ1-1; 11 bases agree with TRBD1. The CDR3 is made up of 15 amino acids. V was pared by 5 bases and J by 5 bases, with 7 bases of the junction left unmatched. Germline V gene lookup returns CDR1 SNHLY and CDR2 FYNNEI. CDR3 bases: TGTGCCAGCAGTACGGACAGGGGGCTGGATACTGAAGCTTTCTTT. It specifies CASSTDRGLDTEAFF.

This sequence joins TRBV11-2 and TRBJ2-7, with 10 nucleotides matching TRBD2. This CDR3 has 15 amino acids. CDR1 is SGHAT and CDR2 is FQNNGV in the germline V gene. V lost 5 bases to trimming and J lost 4 bases; unmatched junction nucleotides: 8. The CDR3 loop is CASSEISGRSYEQYF. CDR3 coding DNA: TGTGCCAGCAGCGAAATTAGCGGGAGGTCTTACGAGCAGTACTTC.

This CDR3 is CSATPTLQQQFF. The CDR3 nucleotides read TGCAGTGCCACCCCGACGTTACAGCAGCAGTTCTTC. The genes are TRBV20-1 and TRBJ2-1, with D unresolved. V was shortened by 6 bases and J by 11 bases, with 17 bases between the two germline ends. The CDR3 consists of 12 residues. Germline V lookup: CDR1 DFQATT, CDR2 SNEGSKA (reference sequence).

This clonotype was recorded at least ten times. The chain combines TRBV28 with TRBJ1-1; weak D call: TRBD1 (5 bases). Germline lookup yields CDR1 MDHEN and CDR2 SYDVKM. V was clipped by 2 bases and J by 0 bases, with 7 bases between them. The CDR3 totals 14 residues. The CDR3 protein is CASSLRGLNTEAFF. For the CDR3, the DNA is TGTGCCAGCAGTTTACGGGGGTTGAACACTGAAGCTTTCTTT. Complete variable domain (other parts from reference TRBV28 and TRBJ1-1): DVKVTQSSRYLVKRTGEKVFLECVQDMDHENMFWYRQDPGLGLRLIYFSYDVKMKEKGDIPEGYSVSREKKERFSLILESASTNQTSMYLCASSLRGLNTEAFFGQGTRLTVV.

This clonotype was counted once. A far larger clone differs by one base, so this is likely a read error. The J gene is TRBJ1-1, the V gene TRBV27, with a tentative D call TRBD1 (5 bases). Germline CDR1 and CDR2: MNHEY and SMNVEV (reference sequence). CDR3 length equals 14 residues. The CDR3, as DNA: TGTGCCAGCGGTTTGTCTCGGGGGAAAACTGAAGCTTTCTTT. The encoded protein is CASGLSRGKTEAFF.

This clonotype has ten or more counts. This rearrangement joins TRBV28 to TRBJ1-5; TRBD1 is a possible D gene (5 bases). The length of the CDR3 is 15 residues. Trimming stripped 2 bases from V and 11 bases from J, with 19 bases between. Germline values: CDR1 MDHEN, CDR2 SYDVKM. CDR3 sequence: CASSLTSGGLRSQHF. In DNA, the CDR3 is TGTGCCAGCAGTTTAACATCCGGGGGATTGAGGTCCCAGCATTTT.

This clonotype was counted ten times or more. The chain has TRBV20-1 and TRBJ1-2; a weak D match, TRBD1 (5 bases). V dropped 5 bases and J dropped 1 base, with 11 bases sitting between them. The CDR3 covers 13 residues. Germline CDR1 reads DFQATT; CDR2 reads SNEGSKA (reference sequence). This CDR3 reads CSAESQVNYGYTF. CDR3 in DNA: TGCAGTGCTGAGTCACAGGTTAACTATGGCTACACCTTC.

In its sample, this clonotype was seen many times. This rearrangement joins TRBV5-6 to TRBJ2-7; D is unclear. This CDR3 is built from 12 residues. Trimming cost V 0 bases and J 3 bases, with 4 bases left between them. CDR1 and CDR2 (germline): SGHDT, YYEEEE. The DNA for the CDR3 is TGTGCCAGCAGCTTGGCCCTCTACGAGCAGTACTTC. It is translated as CASSLALYEQYF.

This clonotype was counted ten times or more. V is TRBV28 and J is TRBJ1-6, with D possibly TRBD1 on 6 matching bases. In germline, CDR1 is MDHEN, CDR2 SYDVKM. The CDR3 extends over 16 amino acids. Trimming left V 7 bases short and J 1 base short, with 14 bases between. CDR3 region: CASTKRGVSYNSPLHF. As DNA, the CDR3 is TGTGCCAGCACCAAAAGGGGGGTGTCCTATAATTCACCCCTCCACTTT.

In its sample, this clonotype was seen many times. This chain links TRBV18 with TRBJ1-1; 8 positions match TRBD1. Germline V gives CDR1 KGHSH, CDR2 LQKENI. The CDR3 covers 13 residues. Trimming took 2 bases from V and 6 from J; bases not matched to a gene: 2. CDR3 sequence: CASSPNRGSEAFF. The CDR3 bases are TGTGCCAGCTCACCAAACAGGGGGTCTGAAGCTTTCTTT.

The table lists this clonotype with many counts. The J gene is TRBJ1-5, the V gene TRBV20-1, with a possible D match to TRBD1 (5 bases). The germline V gene has CDR1 DFQATT and CDR2 SNEGSKA (reference sequence). The V and J ends lost 3 bases and 8 bases respectively, with 17 bases between them. The CDR3 contains 14 residues. CDR3 DNA sequence: TGCAGTGCTAGTTTCATGGGGGAGTGGGAGCCCCAGCATTTT. As protein: CSASFMGEWEPQHF.

This clonotype was counted at least ten times. J is TRBJ2-2 and V is TRBV9; D call uncertain. Trimming pared 2 bases from V and 6 bases from J, leaving 8 bases between. The V gene's germline CDR1 is SGDLS and CDR2 YYNGEE. The length of the CDR3 is 13 residues. CDR3 residues: CASSVGGPGELFF. CDR3 DNA sequence: TGTGCCAGCAGCGTGGGCGGCCCCGGGGAGCTGTTTTTT.